The 21 T cell receptor beta chains below all came from one sample that was sequenced in a study of monozygotic twins with inflammatory bowel disease. After re-calling the 5' RACE reads, TCRdb lists one entry per CDR3 protein, DNA absent. Its table records approximately 200,000 distinct CDR3 sequences. The sample consisted of blood. The source of these receptors is a human donor with ulcerative colitis or Crohn's disease, or a healthy co-twin of an affected twin (not recorded which).

The V call is TRBV7-8, the J call TRBJ2-3; there is no DNA to check the TCRdb D call of TRBD2. CDR3 size: 17 residues. Germline values: CDR1 SGHVS, CDR2 FQNEAQ. The CDR3 protein is CASSLVPGGPSTDTQYF.

The rearrangement joins TRBV7-2 to TRBJ2-1. Germline V gene data show CDR1 as SGHTA and CDR2 as FQGNSA. The CDR3 consists of 12 residues. CDR3: CASSLSLYEQFF.

The J gene is TRBJ2-7, the V gene TRBV6-1; TCRdb's assignment of TRBD2 cannot be checked, as there is no DNA. Germline lookup yields CDR1 MNHNS and CDR2 SASEGT. The CDR3 runs 15 residues. The CDR3 loop reads CASSRRANNPYEQYF.

The chain has TRBV12-3 or TRBV12-4 and TRBJ2-1; the D call from TCRdb, TRBD1, cannot be confirmed without DNA. The CDR3 length is 14 residues. The CDR3 here is CASIADRGHNEQFF.

The chain has TRBV10-3 and TRBJ1-5; checking the TCRdb D call of TRBD1 is not possible without DNA. CDR1 and CDR2 (germline): ENHRY, SYGVKD. CDR3 length: 15 amino acids. CDR3: CATAGTGGFDQPQHF.

This chain connects TRBV7-7 to TRBJ2-2. Germline CDR1 is SSHAT and CDR2 is FNYEAQ (reference sequence). The CDR3 is 14 amino acids. CDR3 sequence: CASSLVANTGELFF. Looking up the rest from reference TRBV7-7 and TRBJ2-2 gives the full variable domain: GAGVSQSPRYKVTKRGQDVTLRCDPISSHATLYWYQQALGQGPEFLTYFNYEAQPDKSGLPSDRFSAERPEGSISTLTIQRTEQRDSAMYRCASSLVANTGELFFGEGSRLTVL.

The chain is built from TRBV18 and TRBJ2-1; TCRdb returns TRBD2, unconfirmable since there is no DNA. Germline V CDR1 and CDR2: KGHSH, LQKENI. This CDR3 spans 19 amino acids. CDR3 loop: CASSPPASGGSHSYNEQFF.

The chain uses TRBV29-1 and TRBJ2-7. Germline V gives CDR1 SQVTM, CDR2 ANQGSEA. CDR3 length: 14 residues. The CDR3 region is CSVEVKGSPYEQYF.

This chain connects TRBV5-6 to TRBJ1-1; there is no DNA to check the TCRdb D call of TRBD1. The CDR3 is made up of 14 amino acids. Germline CDR1 reads SGHDT; CDR2 reads YYEEEE. CDR3 amino acids: CASSLGTGYTEAFF.

The gene calls are TRBV7-8 and TRBJ2-7; TCRdb gives TRBD1 as the D gene, but with no DNA this cannot be confirmed. CDR1 SGHVS and CDR2 FQNEAQ come from the germline V gene. The CDR3 contains 16 residues. This CDR3 is CASSLVSGTVSYEQYF. Looking up the rest from reference TRBV7-8 and TRBJ2-7 gives the full variable domain: GAGVSQSPRYKVAKRGQDVALRCDPISGHVSLFWYQQALGQGPEFLTYFQNEAQLDKSGLPSDRFFAERPEGSVSTLKIQRTQQEDSAVYLCASSLVSGTVSYEQYFGPGTRLTVT.

The chain recombines TRBV7-2 with TRBJ2-5; TCRdb gives TRBD1 as the D gene, but with no DNA this cannot be confirmed. Germline V CDR1 and CDR2: SGHTA, FQGNSA. The CDR3 is made up of 13 amino acids. The CDR3 sequence is CASSWTEQETQFF.

V is TRBV27 and J is TRBJ2-4; the D call of TRBD1 rests on TCRdb alone, since no DNA is present to check it. The length of the CDR3 is 18 residues. Germline lookup yields CDR1 MNHEY and CDR2 SMNVEV (reference sequence). The CDR3 protein is CASSPRTGTERAKNIQYF.

The chain combines TRBV5-1 with TRBJ1-1. The CDR3 length is 14 residues. Per the germline V gene, CDR1 is SGHRS and CDR2 is YFSETQ. The CDR3 loop is CASSSGDSGTEAFF.

The chain carries TRBV29-1 and TRBJ1-2. The CDR3 has 13 amino acids. Germline V gene sequence: CDR1 SQVTM, CDR2 ANQGSEA. CDR3 sequence: CSVKVAVHYGYTF.

CDR3 sequence: CASSYSPGDQPQHF. This chain uses TRBV6-5 with TRBJ1-5; without DNA, the TCRdb call of TRBD1 cannot be checked. Germline CDR1 and CDR2: MNHEY and SVGAGI. The CDR3 sequence is 14 residues long.

This chain joins TRBV7-9 and TRBJ1-3. This CDR3 region has 15 residues. Per germline, CDR1 SEHNR and CDR2 FQNEAQ (reference sequence). CDR3 sequence: CASSLGRLGGNTIYF.

This chain links TRBV15 with TRBJ2-5; there is no DNA to check the TCRdb D call of TRBD1. Germline V gene data show CDR1 as LNHNV and CDR2 as YYDKDF (reference sequence). CDR3 length: 13 residues. The CDR3 loop reads CATRGVVQETQYF.

V usage is TRBV20-1 and J usage is TRBJ1-2. Germline CDR1 is DFQATT and CDR2 is SNEGSKA (reference sequence). The CDR3 has 14 residues. CDR3 protein: CSAEGQTANYGYTF.

V is TRBV6-7 and J is TRBJ2-1; TCRdb designates TRBD2, a call that cannot be tested without DNA. TRBV6-7 is an ORF, and what it does is uncertain. The CDR3 has 16 amino acids. The CDR3 protein is CASSALAQQIYNEQFF.

The chain is built from TRBV4-1 and TRBJ2-5; the D call of TRBD1 rests on TCRdb alone, since no DNA is present to check it. The CDR3 runs 15 residues. Per germline, CDR1 MGHRA and CDR2 YSYEKL. CDR3 region: CASSQDPGGHETQYF.

The chain employs TRBV7-2 and TRBJ1-1; TCRdb calls TRBD1, which cannot be checked without DNA. The CDR3 consists of 13 residues. Germline CDR1 is SGHTA and CDR2 is FQGNSA. CDR3: CASSRGAGHEAFF. The full variable domain, completed using reference TRBV7-2 and TRBJ1-1, is GAGVSQSPSNKVTEKGKDVELRCDPISGHTALYWYRQSLGQGLEFLIYFQGNSAPDKSGLPSDRFSAERTGGSVSTLTIQRTQQEDSAVYLCASSRGAGHEAFFGQGTRLTVV.